This passage covers 22 T cell receptor beta chains from one sample sequenced in a study of OX40 agonist ivuxolimab in advanced cancers. Assay used: immunoSEQ multiplex PCR; TCRdb lists only in-frame clones, some missing. The sample holds about 77,000 clones, 65% to 85% seen once. The specimen was CD4+ or CD8+ T cells sorted from blood, collected in a trial of the OX40 agonist ivuxolimab. The receptor set was obtained from an adult with an advanced solid tumor such as melanoma, head and neck, liver or kidney cancer.

The chain combines TRBV28 with TRBJ1-2; TRBD1 matches at 9 bases. The germline CDR1 and CDR2 sequences are MDHEN and SYDVKM. The CDR3 length is 14 residues. After removal of 6 bases from V and 8 bases from J, the junction contained 10 bases not matched to a gene. The CDR3 DNA reads as TGTGCCAGCAGGCCCACAGGGGGCCTGCAGGGCTACACCTTC. Amino acids: CASRPTGGLQGYTF.

The chain has TRBV14 and TRBJ1-1; no firm D call. Germline-derived CDR1 and CDR2 are SGHDN and FVKESK. The CDR3 runs 14 residues. V dropped 1 base and J dropped 11 bases, with 17 bases sitting between them. CDR3 region: CASSQVSAGFAAFF. CDR3 in DNA: TGTGCCAGCAGCCAAGTTTCGGCCGGGTTCGCGGCTTTCTTT.

The V call is TRBV11-2, the J call TRBJ2-5; D gene unclear. The germline V gene has CDR1 SGHAT and CDR2 FQNNGV. Trimming stripped 3 bases from V and 5 bases from J, with 10 bases between. There are 13 residues in the CDR3. CDR3 bases: TGTGCCAGCAGCTTCGTCCTCTGGGAGACCCAGTACTTC. As protein: CASSFVLWETQYF.

This clone was observed a few times. The chain recombines TRBV2 with TRBJ1-2; 7 positions agree with TRBD1. The CDR3 is 13 residues long. V lost 4 bases to trimming and J lost 7 bases; unmatched junction nucleotides: 6. CDR1 and CDR2 from the germline V gene are SNHLY and FYNNEI. This CDR3 reads CASSGTGFGGYTF. The CDR3, as DNA: TGTGCCAGCAGTGGGACAGGATTTGGTGGCTACACCTTC.

The rearrangement links TRBV6-1 to TRBJ1-4; D possibly corresponds to TRBD1 (6 bases). Germline V gene sequence: CDR1 MNHNS, CDR2 SASEGT. This CDR3 is built from 17 residues. Trimming pared 1 base from V and 8 bases from J, leaving 20 bases between. In nucleotides, the CDR3 is TGTGCCAGCAGTGAAGGTTACAGGGTGGGAGCGAGCGAAAAACTGTTTTTT. It yields the protein CASSEGYRVGASEKLFF.

CDR3 amino acids: CASSSPGEATEAFF. CDR3 nucleotides: TGTGCCAGCAGTTCACCCGGGGAGGCCACTGAAGCTTTCTTT. The V gene is TRBV28, the J gene TRBJ1-1; D unclear. V lost 4 bases, J lost 4 bases, and 13 bases lay in between. Germline CDR1 and CDR2: MDHEN and SYDVKM. The CDR3 is made up of 14 amino acids.

V is TRBV19 and J is TRBJ2-1; 8 bases map to TRBD2. The CDR3 covers 15 residues. Trimming at V came to 7 bases and at J to 9 bases, leaving 14 bases not matched to a gene. CDR1 LNHDA and CDR2 SQIVND come from the germline V gene (reference sequence). The chain's CDR3 is CASTGRGSGSSEQFF. CDR3 bases: TGTGCCAGTACCGGTAGGGGGAGCGGGAGCAGTGAGCAGTTCTTC.

This clone has just one count. The rearrangement uses TRBV5-1 and TRBJ1-3; D call uncertain. The V gene lost 1 base and the J gene lost 2 bases, with 10 bases spanning the gap. The CDR3 totals 15 residues. CDR1 is SGHRS, CDR2 YFSETQ, per germline. Here the CDR3 reads CASSLMGFTGNTIYF. CDR3 coding DNA: TGCGCCAGCAGCTTGATGGGATTCACTGGAAACACCATATATTTT.

The rearrangement joins TRBV29-1 to TRBJ1-1, with TRBD1 matching over 7 bases. The CDR3 contains 13 residues. Germline-derived CDR1 and CDR2 are SQVTM and ANQGSEA. The ends lost 0 bases at V and 5 bases at J; junction bases unmatched: 3. CDR3 residues: CSVEDETGTEAFF. The CDR3 DNA sequence: TGCAGCGTTGAAGACGAGACAGGGACTGAAGCTTTCTTT.

The rearrangement uses TRBV10-3 and TRBJ2-7; TRBD1 matches 9 bases. The germline V gene has CDR1 ENHRY and CDR2 SYGVKD. The CDR3 runs 11 residues. V was pared by 8 bases and J by 5 bases, with 1 base of the junction left unmatched. DNA for the CDR3: TGTGCCATCGGGACAGGGAACGAGCAGTACTTC. This sequence encodes CAIGTGNEQYF.

This chain joins TRBV30 and TRBJ2-1, with TRBD2 identical over 10 bases. CDR3 length: 14 residues. Germline V CDR1 and CDR2: GTSNPN, SVGIG (reference sequence). V gave up 6 bases and J gave up 2 bases; unmatched junction bases: 4. CDR3 nucleotide sequence: TGTGCCTGCCCGGGACTAGCGACCTACAATGAGCAGTTCTTC. Its protein is CACPGLATYNEQFF.

The chain carries TRBV9 and TRBJ2-7; a possible D gene is TRBD2 (5 bases). Looked up from germline, CDR1 is SGDLS and CDR2 is YYNGEE. Trimming shortened V by 0 bases and J by 6 bases, and 10 bases separated the two germline ends. CDR3 length equals 13 residues. CDR3 region: CASSVESRGEQYF. CDR3 DNA sequence: TGTGCCAGCAGCGTAGAGTCCCGGGGCGAGCAGTACTTC.

This chain uses TRBV4-1 with TRBJ2-1; 15 bases are a match to TRBD2. The V gene's germline CDR1 is MGHRA and CDR2 YSYEKL. Germline trimming cut 3 bases from V and 4 bases from J; bases unmatched to any gene: 10. The CDR3 is 19 residues long. The CDR3 reads CASSHTGLAGGPSYNEQFF. CDR3 sequence (DNA): TGCGCCAGCAGCCACACTGGACTAGCGGGGGGGCCCTCGTACAATGAGCAGTTCTTC.

V and J are TRBV5-1 and TRBJ2-2; TRBD2 aligns across 9 bases. This CDR3 comprises 16 residues. Germline assignment: CDR1 SGHRS and CDR2 YFSETQ. V lost 4 bases, J lost 4 bases, and 8 bases stayed unmatched. In DNA, the CDR3 is TGCGCCAGCAGCGGTAGGGGACTAGCAGTCACCGGGGAGCTGTTTTTT. This gives the protein CASSGRGLAVTGELFF.

The chain uses TRBV19 and TRBJ1-2; perhaps TRBD1 as D (5 bases). The germline V and J ends were trimmed by 5 bases and 8 bases, with 24 bases remaining between them. This CDR3 comprises 16 residues. CDR1 and CDR2 (germline): LNHDA, SQIVND (reference sequence). CDR3 sequence: CASSPDAQVDGMGYTF. The CDR3 nucleotides read TGTGCCAGTAGTCCCGACGCACAGGTGGATGGAATGGGCTACACCTTC.

The J gene is TRBJ1-4, the V gene TRBV28; 7 bases are a match to TRBD1. Germline V gives CDR1 MDHEN, CDR2 SYDVKM. The CDR3 totals 12 residues. Trimming cost V 3 bases and J 11 bases; bases outside gene matches: 3. CDR3 coding DNA: TGTGCCAGCAGTTTGCGACAGGGCAAACTGTTTTTT. It yields the protein CASSLRQGKLFF.

This chain uses TRBV6-6 with TRBJ1-1; D is unclear. Trimming cost V 4 bases and J 2 bases, with 8 bases left between them. Looked up from germline, CDR1 is MNHNY and CDR2 is SVGAGI (reference sequence). The CDR3 has 13 amino acids. DNA of the CDR3: TGTGCCAGCAGTTTACAGTATAACACTGAAGCTTTCTTT. Translated: CASSLQYNTEAFF.

The J gene is TRBJ1-2, the V gene TRBV11-3; the D gene is possibly TRBD1 (6 bases). This CDR3 contains 14 residues. The germline V and J ends were trimmed by 3 bases and 2 bases, with 10 bases remaining between them. CDR1 is SGHNT, CDR2 YENEEA, per germline. The CDR3 DNA sequence: TGTGCCAGCAGCTTGGGGGGCTCCAACTATGGCTACACCTTC. Its protein product is CASSLGGSNYGYTF.

The CDR3 protein is CASSPAPGQGTYEQYF. The CDR3 DNA reads as TGCGCCAGCAGCCCAGCCCCGGGACAGGGGACCTACGAGCAGTACTTC. V usage is TRBV5-1 and J usage is TRBJ2-7, with 10 bases that match TRBD1. In germline, CDR1 is SGHRS, CDR2 YFSETQ. Germline trimming cut 4 bases from V and 2 bases from J; bases unmatched to any gene: 9. The CDR3 sequence is 16 residues long.

The rearrangement joins TRBV28 to TRBJ2-7; 8 positions match TRBD2. Per germline, CDR1 MDHEN and CDR2 SYDVKM. V shed 5 bases, J shed 2 bases, and the junction held 8 bases outside the gene matches. This CDR3 spans 15 amino acids. The CDR3 loop is CASSPPGGPTYEQYF. CDR3 bases: TGTGCCAGCAGTCCTCCGGGGGGGCCTACCTACGAGCAGTACTTC.

This chain links TRBV27 with TRBJ1-4, with 7 bases lining up with TRBD1. CDR3 size: 13 residues. The germline V gene has CDR1 MNHEY and CDR2 SMNVEV (reference sequence). Unmatched junction bases numbered 3, after V lost 5 bases and J lost 6 bases. The CDR3 loop reads CASSKTGDEKLFF. CDR3 bases: TGTGCCAGCAGTAAAACAGGGGATGAAAAACTGTTTTTT.

This sequence joins TRBV5-1 and TRBJ2-1; a weak D match, TRBD2 (5 bases). V dropped 0 bases and J dropped 4 bases, with 11 bases sitting between them. Looked up from germline, CDR1 is SGHRS and CDR2 is YFSETQ. The CDR3 contains 15 residues. The CDR3 DNA is TGCGCCAGCAGCTTGGCGACTACTCGTTACAATGAGCAGTTCTTC. Encoded protein: CASSLATTRYNEQFF.